This TCR beta chain emerged from a study of blood T cell repertoires in COVID-19. Across the whole study: Acute-phase and convalescent COVID-19 samples originated in the United States, Italy and Spain. Sources were T cells, B-cell-depleted T cells, or PBMCs; the material itself was cDNA or gDNA.

The CDR3 consists of 14 residues. CDR1 is SNHLY and CDR2 is FYNNEI in the germline V gene. With 6 bases removed from V and 4 bases from J, the gap between germline ends came to 14 bases. Original data processing: Quantification of nucleated cells was approximated via reference gene primer amplification. Clones were read by immunoSEQ multiplex PCR, and TCRdb kept only the in-frame ones, dropping some. That table is the source of V, J and clone size, and D and trimming were worked out from the DNA. The sample consists of approximately 52,000 clones, more than 85% of them appearing once. Sample: peripheral blood. This rearrangement joins TRBV2 to TRBJ2-3, with D tentatively TRBD1 (6 bases). This TCR came from a man aged 50-59 years with active COVID-19. The DNA for the CDR3 is TGTGCCAGCAGCCGACAGGATCCACCAGATACGCAGTATTTT. It codes for CASSRQDPPDTQYF. Together with reference TRBV2 and TRBJ2-3, the CDR3 gives the full variable domain: EPEVTQTPSHQVTQMGQEVILRCVPISNHLYFYWYRQILGQKVEFLVSFYNNEISEKSEIFDDQFSVERPDGSNFTLKIRSTKLEDSAMYFCASSRQDPPDTQYFGPGTRLTVL.